This entry features one TCR beta chain sequence. Its antigen is unidentified. Analyses pooled second doses at about 4 or about 12 weeks. Produced via immunoSEQ multiplex PCR; TCRdb's table is partial and in-frame only. Among some 120,000 clones, almost 95% were seen once, and the ten largest hold around 1.6%. The data originate from a study of T cell responses to AZD1222 COVID-19 vaccine. Germline V CDR1 and CDR2: SGHTS, YDEGEE. The CDR3 consists of 13 residues. With V trimmed by 4 bases and J by 5 bases, 4 bases remained unmatched. Notes on the study in general: Clonal diversity was possibly underestimated, and white British individuals and females predominated among donors. Researchers report vaccine-associated CD4 TCRs spanning spike, with dominance at 160-218 and 743-854. Only a handful of AZD1222 recipients, roughly 6 in all, had baseline seropositivity.

The sequence was obtained from an adult who received the AZD1222 COVID-19 vaccine. The V gene is TRBV5-8, the J gene TRBJ2-5; 8 nucleotides line up with TRBD1. This material consisted of peripheral blood, taken 28 days after the second AZD1222 dose. The CDR3 protein is CASSRTGRETQYF. CDR3 in DNA: TGTGCCAGCAGCCGGACAGGGAGGGAGACCCAGTACTTC.